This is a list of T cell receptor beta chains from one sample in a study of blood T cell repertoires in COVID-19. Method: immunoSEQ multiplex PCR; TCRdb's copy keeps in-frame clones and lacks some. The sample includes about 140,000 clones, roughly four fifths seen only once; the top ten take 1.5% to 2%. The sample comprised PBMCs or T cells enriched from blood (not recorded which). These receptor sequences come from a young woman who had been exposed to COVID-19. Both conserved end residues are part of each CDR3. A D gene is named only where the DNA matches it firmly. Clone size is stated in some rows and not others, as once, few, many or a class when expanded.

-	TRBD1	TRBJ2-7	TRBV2	TGTGCCAGCACCGACAGGGGGCGTTGGTTGGACGAGCAGTACTTC	CASTDRGRWLDEQYF
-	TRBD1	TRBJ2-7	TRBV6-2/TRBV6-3	TGTGCCAGCAGTTACAAGGGGACAGGGGGAGACGAGCAGTACTTC	CASSYKGTGGDEQYF
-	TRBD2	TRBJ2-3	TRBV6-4	TGTGCCAGCAGCGATCTAGCGGGAGGGCCCGGTACGCAGTATTTT	CASSDLAGGPGTQYF
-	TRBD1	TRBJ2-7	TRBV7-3	TGTGCCAGCAGCTTAACGGGGACAGGGGGGAACTACGAGCAGTACTTC	CASSLTGTGGNYEQYF
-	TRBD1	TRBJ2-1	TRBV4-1	TGCGCCAGCAGCCACTCCCGGGACAGGGCTGTAGATGAGCAGTTCTTC	CASSHSRDRAVDEQFF
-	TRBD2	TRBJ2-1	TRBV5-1	TGCGCCAGCAGCTTGATAGCGGGGTCGAGATACAATGAGCAGTTCTTC	CASSLIAGSRYNEQFF
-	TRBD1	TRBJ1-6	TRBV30	TGTGCCTGGAGTGTATGGGGACAGCACAATTCACCCCTCCACTTT	CAWSVWGQHNSPLHF
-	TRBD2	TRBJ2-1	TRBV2	TGTGCCAGCAGTAGGAGGGGACTAGCAGTAGATGAGCAGTTCTTC	CASSRRGLAVDEQFF
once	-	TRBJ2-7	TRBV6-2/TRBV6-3	TGTGCCAGCAGTTTAGCCAAACGGCAGTACTTC	CASSLAKRQYF
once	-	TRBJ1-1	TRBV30	TGTGCCTGGAGTGATTGGACAGCTTTTGCCACTGAAGCTTTCTTT	CAWSDWTAFATEAFF
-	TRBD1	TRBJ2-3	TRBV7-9	TGTGCCAGCAGCTTAAGGGGGCTAAATACGCAGTATTTT	CASSLRGLNTQYF
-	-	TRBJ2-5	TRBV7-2	TGTGCCAGCAGCTTAGTTCAGGGCAGGCCAGAGACCCAGTACTTC	CASSLVQGRPETQYF
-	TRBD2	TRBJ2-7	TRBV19	TGTGCCAGTAGTATAACCCTAGCGGGGCCCTACGAGCAGTACTTC	CASSITLAGPYEQYF
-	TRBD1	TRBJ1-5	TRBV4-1	TGCGCCAGCAGCCAGTATACAGGGGTAAATCAGCCCCAGCATTTT	CASSQYTGVNQPQHF
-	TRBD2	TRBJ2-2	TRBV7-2	TGTGCCAGCAGCCCCGGGACTAGGATGGGCGGGAGAGGGGAGCTGTTTTTT	CASSPGTRMGGRGELFF